This TCR beta chain was captured in a study of blood T cells in healthy people across ages. Per sample, a minimum of 7 million PBMCs were isolated. Comments on this clonotype: Its antigen is as yet unknown. Germline is not matched at one junction end, which may reflect a read error.

A second PCR, run for about 7 to 11 cycles, used a sample-barcoded 5' primer plus a J-beta primer mix. TCRdb redid the calling of the 5' RACE reads with MiXCR, one entry per CDR3 protein. The sample carries some 1.4 million distinct CDR3 sequences, around 39% recorded once. General study findings and limits: Aged donors had fewer naive CD4+ cells and lower diversity than long-lived donors.

The CDR3 runs 16 residues. The chain is built from TRBV12-3 or TRBV12-4 and TRBJ2-3; D possibly matches TRBD1 or TRBD2 (6 bases each). The TCR comes from a woman younger than 35 in good health. The sequenced material came from blood. CDR3 amino acids: CASSLEGGRRTDMQYF. CDR3 sequence (DNA): TGTGCCAGCAGTTTAGAAGGGGGGCGACGCACAGATATGCAGTATTTT.